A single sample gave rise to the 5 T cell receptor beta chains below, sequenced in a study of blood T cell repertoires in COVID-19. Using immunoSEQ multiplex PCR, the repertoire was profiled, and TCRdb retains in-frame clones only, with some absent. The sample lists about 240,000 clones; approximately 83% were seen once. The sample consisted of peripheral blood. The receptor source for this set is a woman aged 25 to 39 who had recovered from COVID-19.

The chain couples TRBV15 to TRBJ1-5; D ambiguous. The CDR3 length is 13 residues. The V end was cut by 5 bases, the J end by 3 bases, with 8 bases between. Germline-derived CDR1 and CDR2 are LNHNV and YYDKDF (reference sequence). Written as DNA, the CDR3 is TGTGCCACCAGCCCCAACTACAATCAGCCCCAGCATTTT. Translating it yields CATSPNYNQPQHF.

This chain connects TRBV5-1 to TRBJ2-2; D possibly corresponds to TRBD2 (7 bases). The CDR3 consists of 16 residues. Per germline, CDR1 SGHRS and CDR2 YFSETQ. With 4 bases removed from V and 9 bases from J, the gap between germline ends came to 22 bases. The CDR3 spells CASSPGLRGAFWELFF. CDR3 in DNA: TGCGCCAGCAGCCCCGGCTTACGGGGGGCCTTTTGGGAGCTGTTTTTT.

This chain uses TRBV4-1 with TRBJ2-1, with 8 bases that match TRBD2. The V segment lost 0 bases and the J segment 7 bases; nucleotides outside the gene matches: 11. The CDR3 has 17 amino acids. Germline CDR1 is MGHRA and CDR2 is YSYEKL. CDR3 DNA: TGCGCCAGCAGCCAAGATCTAGGACTAGCACCTACAAATGAGCAGTTCTTC. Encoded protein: CASSQDLGLAPTNEQFF.

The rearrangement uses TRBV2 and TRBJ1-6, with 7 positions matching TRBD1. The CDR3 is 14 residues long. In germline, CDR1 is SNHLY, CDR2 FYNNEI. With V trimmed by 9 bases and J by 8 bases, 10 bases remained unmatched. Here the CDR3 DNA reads TGTGCCAGACGGGACAGAGGAGATTATTCACCCCTCCACTTT. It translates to CARRDRGDYSPLHF.

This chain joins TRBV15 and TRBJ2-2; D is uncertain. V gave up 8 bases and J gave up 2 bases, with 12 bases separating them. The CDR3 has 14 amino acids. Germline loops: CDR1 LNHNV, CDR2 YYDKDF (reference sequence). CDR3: CATGGNTNTGELFF. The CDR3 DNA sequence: TGTGCCACCGGCGGTAACACCAACACCGGGGAGCTGTTTTTT.